One TCR beta chain is described in this entry. The data were obtained in a study of blood T cell repertoires in COVID-19. Overall study context: The United States, Italy and Spain were the sources of the acute and convalescent COVID-19 samples. In each case, the material was cDNA or gDNA derived from T cells, B-cell-depleted T cells, or PBMCs.

The V segment lost 9 bases and the J segment 4 bases; nucleotides outside the gene matches: 18. The CDR3 consists of 17 residues. Germline-derived CDR1 and CDR2 are WNHNN and SYGVQD (reference sequence). In the authors' workflow: Amplified reference gene primers provided the basis for estimating nucleated cell counts. Profiled with immunoSEQ multiplex PCR; TCRdb holds only in-frame clones, not every one. V, J and clone size are taken as reported in that table, and D and trimming were inferred from the DNA itself. The sample shows about 69,000 clones, roughly 79% of them seen only once. What was sequenced was peripheral blood. The chain combines TRBV10-1 with TRBJ2-1, with 7 positions matching TRBD2. This receptor was identified in a man aged 55-75 years with acute or convalescent COVID-19. The CDR3 loop is CASIGPLGGRGYNEQFF. The CDR3 DNA reads as TGCGCCAGTATTGGACCTCTGGGGGGGAGAGGGTACAATGAGCAGTTCTTC.